What follows describes a single TCR beta chain. Its specificity is not known. Healthy Caucasians from Russia aged about 6 to 90 served as donors. This sample stems from a study of blood T cells in healthy people across ages. The overall study: Template-switching capture recovered about one barcoded beta molecule per two T cells.

Through a sample-barcoded 5' primer and a J-beta primer mix, a second PCR was run for roughly 6 to 12 cycles. Every cDNA molecule bore a tag from a template-switch adaptor containing 12 random nucleotides. Each CDR3 protein gets one entry after TCRdb re-called the 5' RACE reads with MiXCR. The table has around 1,800,000 distinct CDR3 sequences, approximately 39% seen once; the top ten hold under 25%. Study-wide findings and caveats: Leaving the PBMCs unsorted stopped any conclusive comparison of naive versus antigen-experienced cells.

V was trimmed by 6 bases and J by 4 bases, leaving 22 bases between them. Germline CDR1 reads MRHNA; CDR2 reads SNTAGT. This CDR3 has 17 residues. This sequence joins TRBV6-4 and TRBJ1-5; a weak D match, TRBD1 (5 bases). Sequencing was performed on blood. This receptor was identified in a human donor in good health. The CDR3 loop reads CASREPWGGSKNQPQHF. As DNA, the CDR3 is TGTGCCAGCAGAGAGCCTTGGGGGGGGTCCAAAAATCAGCCCCAGCATTTT.